This entry describes one T cell receptor beta chain. As yet, its antigen is unknown. This entry comes from a study of OX40 agonist ivuxolimab in advanced cancers. Across the study: Antecedent anti-PD-1, anti-PD-L1 or anti-CTLA-4 therapy was permissible, with approximately 44% having received some. Points from the study as a whole: On average, a greater number of expanded clones characterised CD8+ T cells relative to CD4+.

This CDR3 has 13 residues. Trimming removed 4 bases from V and 4 bases from J, with 8 bases in between. Looked up from germline, CDR1 is SEHNR and CDR2 is FQNEAQ (reference sequence). Libraries were prepared by immunoSEQ multiplex PCR; TCRdb keeps only in-frame clonotypes and omits some of them. The sample consists of 90,000 to 150,000 clones, over 75% of them appearing once. This rearrangement joins TRBV7-9 to TRBJ1-5; perhaps TRBD1 as D (6 bases). Source: CD4+ or CD8+ T cells sorted from blood, taken in a trial of the OX40 agonist ivuxolimab. The sequence was collected from an adult with an advanced solid tumor such as melanoma, head and neck, liver or kidney cancer. The CDR3 region is CASSYRDNQPQHF. The CDR3 nucleotides read TGTGCCAGCAGCTACAGGGATAATCAGCCCCAGCATTTT.